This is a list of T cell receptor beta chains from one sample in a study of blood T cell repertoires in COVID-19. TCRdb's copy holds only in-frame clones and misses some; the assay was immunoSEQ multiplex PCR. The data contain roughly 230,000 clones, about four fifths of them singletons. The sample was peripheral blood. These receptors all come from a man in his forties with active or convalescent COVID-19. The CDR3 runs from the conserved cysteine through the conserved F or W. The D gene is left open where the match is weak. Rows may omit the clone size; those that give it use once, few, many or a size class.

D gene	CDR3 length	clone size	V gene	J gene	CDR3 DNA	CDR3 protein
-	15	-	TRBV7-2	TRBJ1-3	TGTGCCAGCAGCTTATCGACAGCTTTTGGAAACACCATATATTTT	CASSLSTAFGNTIYF
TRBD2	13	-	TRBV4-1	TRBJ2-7	TGCGCCAGCAGCCAGGGGCCGGGACTAGCGCCTGACTTC	CASSQGPGLAPDF
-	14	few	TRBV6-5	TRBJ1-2	TGTGCCAGCAATAACCGGGGGGGAGTCTATGGCTACACCTTC	CASNNRGGVYGYTF
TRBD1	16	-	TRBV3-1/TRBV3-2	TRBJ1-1	TGTGCCAGCAGCCAATGGAGCGGGACAGGAAGGACTGAAGCTTTCTTT	CASSQWSGTGRTEAFF
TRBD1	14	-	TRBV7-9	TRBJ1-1	TGTGCCAGCAGCACGGACAGGTTGAACACTGAAGCTTTCTTT	CASSTDRLNTEAFF
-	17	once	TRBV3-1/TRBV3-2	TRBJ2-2	TGTGCCAGCAGCCAAGGCCCCCAGGGGATTAACACCGGGGAGCTGTTTTTT	CASSQGPQGINTGELFF
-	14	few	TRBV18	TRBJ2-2	TGTGCCAGCTCACCACCGGGAGGAACCGGGGAGCTGTTTTTT	CASSPPGGTGELFF
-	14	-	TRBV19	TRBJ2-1	TGTGCCAGTAGTATAGGGCAGGGGAACAATGAGCAGTTCTTC	CASSIGQGNNEQFF
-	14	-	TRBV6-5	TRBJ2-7	TGTGCCAGCAGTTACAGTCGGGGGGCGGGTGAGCAGTACTTC	CASSYSRGAGEQYF
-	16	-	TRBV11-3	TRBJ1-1	TGTGCCAGCAGCTTAGATTTGGGACTCTTGAACACTGAAGCTTTCTTT	CASSLDLGLLNTEAFF
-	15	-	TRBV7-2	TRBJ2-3	TGTGCCAGCAGCTTAGTAGGGGGAGGGGCAGATACGCAGTATTTT	CASSLVGGGADTQYF
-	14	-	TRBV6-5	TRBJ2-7	TGTGCCAGCAGGGGACTTCTAACACCATACGAGCAGTACTTC	CASRGLLTPYEQYF
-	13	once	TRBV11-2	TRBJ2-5	TGTGCCAGCAGCTCAGGGTTAGGAGAGACCCAGTACTTC	CASSSGLGETQYF
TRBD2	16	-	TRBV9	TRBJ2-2	TGTGCCAGCAGCGTAGGACCGGGGGGGAACACCGGGGAGCTGTTTTTT	CASSVGPGGNTGELFF
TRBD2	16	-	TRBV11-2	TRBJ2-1	TGTGCCAGCAGCTTAGGGCTAGCGGGAGGATGGGATGAGCAGTTCTTC	CASSLGLAGGWDEQFF
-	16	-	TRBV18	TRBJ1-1	TGTGCCAGCTCACCACCGCTTGTACAGCATAACACTGAAGCTTTCTTT	CASSPPLVQHNTEAFF
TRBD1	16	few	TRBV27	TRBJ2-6	TGTGCCAGCAGTCGCTCCGACAGGGCTGGGGCCAACGTCCTGACTTTC	CASSRSDRAGANVLTF
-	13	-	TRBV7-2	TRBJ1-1	TGTGCCAGCAGCTCAGACAAGAGCACTGAAGCTTTCTTT	CASSSDKSTEAFF
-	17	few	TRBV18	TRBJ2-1	TGTGCCAGCTCACCACGAAGGGGATCGACGGCGGACAATGAGCAGTTCTTC	CASSPRRGSTADNEQFF
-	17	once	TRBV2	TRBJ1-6	TGTGCCAGCAGTGACGTTCAGGGTCGCACCCATAATTCACCCCTCCACTTT	CASSDVQGRTHNSPLHF
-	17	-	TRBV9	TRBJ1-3	TGTGCCAGCAGCGTCGGCGGGTCTTTGGTATCTGGAAACACCATATATTTT	CASSVGGSLVSGNTIYF
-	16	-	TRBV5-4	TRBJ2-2	TGTGCCAGCAGCTTGGCCGGGCAGGGAGGCACCGGGGAGCTGTTTTTT	CASSLAGQGGTGELFF
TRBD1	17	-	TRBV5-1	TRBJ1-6	TGCGCCAGCACATCGGGACAGGGAGGGAGTCAGCATTCACCCCTCCACTTT	CASTSGQGGSQHSPLHF
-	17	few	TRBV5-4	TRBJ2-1	TGTGCCAGCAGCTTGGTCGGGACACCCCTAATGGGCAATGAGCAGTTCTTC	CASSLVGTPLMGNEQFF
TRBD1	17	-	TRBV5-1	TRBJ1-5	TGCGCCAGCAGCTTGGCCTTGGCAGGGGGCCCAAATCAGCCCCAGCATTTT	CASSLALAGGPNQPQHF
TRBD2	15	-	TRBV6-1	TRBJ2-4	TGTGCCAGCAGTGACGCTAGCGGGGGCAAAAACATTCAGTACTTC	CASSDASGGKNIQYF
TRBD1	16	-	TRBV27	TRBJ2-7	TGTGCCAGCAGTCCATCACTGGGACAGGAAAAATACGAGCAGTACTTC	CASSPSLGQEKYEQYF
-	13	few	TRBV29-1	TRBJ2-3	TGCAGCGTTGAAGTGGGGGCTGCAGATACGCAGTATTTT	CSVEVGAADTQYF
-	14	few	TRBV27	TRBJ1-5	TGTGCCAGCGGCGGCAGGACGGGGAATACGCCCCAGCATTTT	CASGGRTGNTPQHF